This T cell receptor beta chain stems from a study of CD8+ T cells in alopecia areata. About the research overall: Among treated patients, oral tofacitinib was administered at 5 to 10 mg twice daily.

A note on this clone: The antigen is undetermined.

The V gene lost 1 base and the J gene lost 1 base, with 11 bases spanning the gap. Per the germline V gene, CDR1 is SQVTM and CDR2 is ANQGSEA. The CDR3 is made up of 14 amino acids. Extraction of RNA preceded its reverse transcription into cDNA, which served as the sequencing template. Profiling relied on immunoSEQ multiplex PCR, and the TCRdb table lists in-frame clones only, not all of them. The sample carries about 140,000 clones, about 88% recorded once. The study's findings and limits: Many expanded lesional clones persisted in scalp and blood during tofacitinib. Given one nonresponder, whether baseline CD8+ expansion relates to response remains uncertain.

Treatment indicated: oral pan-JAK inhibitor, 5-10 mg twice daily. This specimen consisted of CD8+ T cells sorted from blood, obtained at week 4, from a patient treated with tofacitinib. The chain is built from TRBV29-1 and TRBJ2-7; D is ambiguous. This TCR came from a human donor with alopecia areata. DNA for the CDR3: TGCAGCGTTGAAGGTTCGAACGGGTCCTACGAGCAGTACTTC. This translates into CSVEGSNGSYEQYF.